This is a list of T cell receptor beta chains from one sample in a study of blood T cell repertoires in COVID-19. Clones were read by immunoSEQ multiplex PCR, and TCRdb kept only the in-frame ones, dropping some. The table lists around 250,000 clones, about 83% of them singletons. The specimen was peripheral blood. These receptors were collected from a middle-aged man with active or convalescent COVID-19. The conserved cysteine and the conserved F or W are not part of the CDR3 here. The D gene is left open where the match is weak.

j_gene: TRBJ2-5; v_gene: TRBV3-1/TRBV3-2; d_gene: NA; CDR3aa: ASSPVDAVETQY
j_gene: TRBJ1-1; v_gene: TRBV7-8; d_gene: NA; CDR3aa: ASSLDRDVNTEAF
j_gene: TRBJ2-7; v_gene: TRBV11-3; d_gene: NA; CDR3aa: ASSFFTGDPYEQY
j_gene: TRBJ2-7; v_gene: TRBV6-5; d_gene: TRBD1; CDR3aa: ASTTPGTGDHEQY
j_gene: TRBJ2-1; v_gene: TRBV30; d_gene: NA; CDR3aa: AWKGPGNEQF
j_gene: TRBJ1-1; v_gene: TRBV29-1; d_gene: TRBD1; CDR3aa: SVVIQPAKRDRGEYSIF
j_gene: TRBJ1-4; v_gene: TRBV30; d_gene: NA; CDR3aa: AWSGVVSEKLF
j_gene: TRBJ2-7; v_gene: TRBV6-5; d_gene: TRBD1; CDR3aa: ASSPGQVYEQY
j_gene: TRBJ1-2; v_gene: TRBV18; d_gene: TRBD1; CDR3aa: ASAGQVLDYGYT
j_gene: TRBJ1-2; v_gene: TRBV11-3; d_gene: TRBD1; CDR3aa: ASSLRTGDYGYT
j_gene: TRBJ1-5; v_gene: TRBV6-1; d_gene: TRBD1; CDR3aa: ASSERTGMPNQPQH
j_gene: TRBJ2-7; v_gene: TRBV6-5; d_gene: NA; CDR3aa: ASDFGGFAYEQY
j_gene: TRBJ1-5; v_gene: TRBV28; d_gene: NA; CDR3aa: ASSPPDRYNQPQH
j_gene: TRBJ1-2; v_gene: TRBV21-1; d_gene: NA; CDR3aa: ASSKAPGHYL
j_gene: TRBJ1-4; v_gene: TRBV28; d_gene: NA; CDR3aa: ASSSPDRSTNEKLF
j_gene: TRBJ1-3; v_gene: TRBV9; d_gene: NA; CDR3aa: ASSREENTIY
j_gene: TRBJ2-1; v_gene: TRBV12-5; d_gene: NA; CDR3aa: ASGLVTSGGDEQF
j_gene: TRBJ1-5; v_gene: TRBV7-8; d_gene: NA; CDR3aa: ASSSNLDTRTSNQPQH
j_gene: TRBJ1-1; v_gene: TRBV6-5; d_gene: TRBD1; CDR3aa: ASRGETGGTEAF
j_gene: TRBJ1-2; v_gene: TRBV12-3/TRBV12-4; d_gene: NA; CDR3aa: ASSFWGLRGYT
j_gene: TRBJ1-2; v_gene: TRBV6-6; d_gene: NA; CDR3aa: ASSPQGYYGYT
j_gene: TRBJ1-2; v_gene: TRBV5-6; d_gene: TRBD1; CDR3aa: ASSRFSRGRVSNYGYT
j_gene: TRBJ1-3; v_gene: TRBV10-3; d_gene: NA; CDR3aa: AISSGTDRSGNTIY
j_gene: TRBJ1-1; v_gene: TRBV6-6; d_gene: NA; CDR3aa: ASSYSGGSAF
j_gene: TRBJ2-7; v_gene: TRBV6-2/TRBV6-3; d_gene: TRBD1; CDR3aa: ASSRQGSSYEQY
j_gene: TRBJ1-1; v_gene: TRBV7-8; d_gene: NA; CDR3aa: ASSTTGQGTRAVTEAF
j_gene: TRBJ2-5; v_gene: TRBV7-9; d_gene: NA; CDR3aa: ASSGAGMETQY
j_gene: TRBJ1-2; v_gene: TRBV6-5; d_gene: NA; CDR3aa: ASRLNYGYT
j_gene: TRBJ1-6; v_gene: TRBV6-5; d_gene: NA; CDR3aa: ASSRTDNSPLH
j_gene: TRBJ2-2; v_gene: TRBV5-6; d_gene: NA; CDR3aa: ASSGWATGELF
j_gene: TRBJ1-5; v_gene: TRBV4-1; d_gene: TRBD1; CDR3aa: ASSQEVRQGGNQPQH
j_gene: TRBJ2-1; v_gene: TRBV24-1; d_gene: TRBD1; CDR3aa: ATSDLGQGAVF
j_gene: TRBJ1-1; v_gene: TRBV7-9; d_gene: TRBD1; CDR3aa: ASRQGVDTEAF
j_gene: TRBJ1-2; v_gene: TRBV20-1; d_gene: NA; CDR3aa: SARSDYGYT
j_gene: TRBJ2-7; v_gene: TRBV19; d_gene: TRBD2; CDR3aa: ASSRLAAYEQY
j_gene: TRBJ2-1; v_gene: TRBV19; d_gene: TRBD2; CDR3aa: ASSALAGSGEQF
j_gene: TRBJ2-3; v_gene: TRBV10-2; d_gene: TRBD2; CDR3aa: ASRSGGSTDTQY
j_gene: TRBJ1-6; v_gene: TRBV30; d_gene: NA; CDR3aa: AWSVDSNSPLH
j_gene: TRBJ2-7; v_gene: TRBV6-2/TRBV6-3; d_gene: NA; CDR3aa: ASSRGQRAYEQY
j_gene: TRBJ2-2; v_gene: TRBV27; d_gene: NA; CDR3aa: ASSLSGTGELF
j_gene: TRBJ2-5; v_gene: TRBV7-9; d_gene: TRBD2; CDR3aa: ASSSSILSSGGETQY
j_gene: TRBJ1-6; v_gene: TRBV10-3; d_gene: NA; CDR3aa: AIRPDSNSPLH
j_gene: TRBJ2-5; v_gene: TRBV12-5; d_gene: NA; CDR3aa: ASGAFERETQY
j_gene: TRBJ2-3; v_gene: TRBV3-1/TRBV3-2; d_gene: TRBD2; CDR3aa: ASSQDIGLAERDTQY
j_gene: TRBJ2-3; v_gene: TRBV19; d_gene: NA; CDR3aa: ASSIGQLSTDTQY
j_gene: TRBJ2-3; v_gene: TRBV12-5; d_gene: NA; CDR3aa: ASGLGLTDTQY
j_gene: TRBJ2-5; v_gene: TRBV5-1; d_gene: TRBD2; CDR3aa: ASSLGVAGVETQY
j_gene: TRBJ1-3; v_gene: TRBV30; d_gene: NA; CDR3aa: AWRTVGNTIY
j_gene: TRBJ1-1; v_gene: TRBV6-5; d_gene: TRBD1; CDR3aa: ASSQSTGANTEAF
j_gene: TRBJ1-2; v_gene: TRBV12-3/TRBV12-4; d_gene: NA; CDR3aa: ASSPPGVYGYT
j_gene: TRBJ2-2; v_gene: TRBV30; d_gene: TRBD1; CDR3aa: AWDRGQMNTGELF
j_gene: TRBJ2-5; v_gene: TRBV27; d_gene: NA; CDR3aa: ASAPDGGPRETQY